Listed below are T cell receptor beta chains from one sample, sequenced in a study of OX40 agonist ivuxolimab in advanced cancers. Produced via immunoSEQ multiplex PCR; TCRdb's table is partial and in-frame only. Among about 29,000 clones listed, about nine tenths were seen once. The sample in question was CD4+ or CD8+ T cells sorted from blood, obtained in a trial of the OX40 agonist ivuxolimab. The receptor set was obtained from an adult with an advanced solid tumor such as melanoma, head and neck, liver or kidney cancer. Both conserved end residues are trimmed from each CDR3. The D gene is left open where the match is weak. Rows may omit the clone size; those that give it use once, few, many or a size class.

V	size	J	D	CDR3
TRBV6-5	NA	TRBJ2-1	TRBD2	ASTATSGQHNEQF
TRBV21-1	NA	TRBJ1-2	NA	ASSLKGRDGYT
TRBV12-1	NA	TRBJ2-3	NA	ASSSGSADTQY
TRBV6-5	NA	TRBJ1-4	NA	ASRSNEKLF
TRBV27	NA	TRBJ1-1	TRBD1	ASSWGQMNTEAF
TRBV4-3	NA	TRBJ1-2	TRBD1	ASSQVSRGDYGYT
TRBV7-9	once	TRBJ1-6	NA	ASSPGGPYNSPLH
TRBV14	NA	TRBJ2-1	NA	ASSDWDAYNEQF
TRBV28	NA	TRBJ1-1	NA	ASSTPRGLDTEAF
TRBV5-1	NA	TRBJ2-7	NA	ASSLNGVYEQY
TRBV29-1	NA	TRBJ1-2	NA	SVVHVLGGGGVDGYT
TRBV11-2	NA	TRBJ2-3	TRBD1	ASSSRTGGTDTQY
TRBV4-1	NA	TRBJ2-1	TRBD2	ASSQEVASGGYNEQF
TRBV30	NA	TRBJ2-7	NA	AWSWNSGYEQY
TRBV7-9	NA	TRBJ2-1	NA	ASSHRVGEGGNEQF
TRBV4-1	NA	TRBJ2-3	NA	ASSQEGGTDTQY
TRBV18	NA	TRBJ2-7	TRBD2	ANSPPNPSGSYEQY
TRBV19	once	TRBJ2-7	NA	ASSNGGDEQY
TRBV30	NA	TRBJ1-1	TRBD1	AWRQGAGDTEAF
TRBV5-4	NA	TRBJ1-4	TRBD1	ASSFGGQGAGKLF
TRBV5-6	NA	TRBJ1-6	NA	ASSLSGVNSPLH
TRBV2	NA	TRBJ2-6	NA	ASSVGPYSGANVLT
TRBV27	NA	TRBJ2-7	TRBD2	ASSLAGGLYEQY
TRBV6-5	NA	TRBJ1-1	NA	ASRPGQFTEAF
TRBV10-3	NA	TRBJ1-3	NA	AISESTGSVSGNTIY
TRBV7-6	NA	TRBJ2-2	NA	ASSPWDGGDPGELF
TRBV4-2	NA	TRBJ2-7	TRBD1	ASSQEGTGGYEQY
TRBV4-1	NA	TRBJ1-5	NA	ASSQDIRGGNQPQH
TRBV7-6	NA	TRBJ2-1	TRBD2	ASSLAGGVMDEQF
TRBV2	NA	TRBJ2-1	NA	ASSENPWDGTADNEQF
TRBV6-6	NA	TRBJ2-3	TRBD2	ASSFASGRLDTQY
TRBV6-5	NA	TRBJ2-7	NA	ASADVSAQEQY
TRBV4-3	NA	TRBJ2-2	TRBD2	ASSQEAGPNTGELF
TRBV4-1	NA	TRBJ2-7	NA	ASSQRQGIEQY
TRBV30	once	TRBJ1-1	NA	AWGDGRWTEAF
TRBV11-2	once	TRBJ2-7	NA	ASSHNPGLEQY
TRBV11-2	NA	TRBJ2-3	TRBD2	ASSLAVLAGVGGTQY
TRBV6-5	few	TRBJ1-1	NA	ASSYGGTNTEAF
TRBV7-6	NA	TRBJ1-4	NA	ASSPDGQINEKLF
TRBV9	NA	TRBJ2-1	NA	ASSVLASEQF
TRBV7-2	few	TRBJ1-1	TRBD1	ASSTTGEVGTEAF
TRBV27	NA	TRBJ2-7	NA	ASRRDLSYEQY
TRBV29-1	NA	TRBJ2-3	TRBD2	SVDGLAGGLADTQY
TRBV4-2	NA	TRBJ1-3	NA	ASSQDWQGGSGNTIY
TRBV6-5	NA	TRBJ2-1	TRBD1	ASSSSGPDRDEQF
TRBV7-6	once	TRBJ2-7	NA	ASSLGSGYEQY
TRBV7-9	NA	TRBJ1-1	NA	ASSTHSGAEAF
TRBV6-5	NA	TRBJ1-1	NA	ASSYSGGWTEAF
TRBV5-1	NA	TRBJ2-5	NA	ASSLGLWDTWETQY
TRBV5-4	NA	TRBJ2-7	TRBD1	ASNRDRTEQY
TRBV30	NA	TRBJ2-7	NA	AWSVGVVGSYEQY
TRBV29-1	NA	TRBJ1-3	NA	SVGTGSSGNTIY
TRBV9	once	TRBJ1-5	NA	ASNGGSPNQPQH
TRBV7-9	NA	TRBJ2-2	TRBD2	ASSQGTRNTGELF
TRBV4-1	NA	TRBJ1-2	NA	ASSQDSYGYT
TRBV27	NA	TRBJ2-7	NA	ASSFTGEEAYEQY